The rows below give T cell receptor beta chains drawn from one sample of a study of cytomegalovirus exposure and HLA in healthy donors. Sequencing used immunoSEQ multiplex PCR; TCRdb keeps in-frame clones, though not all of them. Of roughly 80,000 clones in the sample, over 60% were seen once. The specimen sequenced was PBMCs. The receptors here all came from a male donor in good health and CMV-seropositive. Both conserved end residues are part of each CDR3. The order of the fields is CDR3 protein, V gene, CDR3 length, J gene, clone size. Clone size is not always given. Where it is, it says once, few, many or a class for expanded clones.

CDR3 protein: CASSSSGTSGGAYNEQFF
V gene: TRBV7-2
CDR3 length: 18
J gene: TRBJ2-1
clone size: .

CDR3 protein: CASSYDRGYEQYF
V gene: TRBV27
CDR3 length: 13
J gene: .
clone size: .

CDR3 protein: CAISESGGGYEKLFF
V gene: TRBV10-3
CDR3 length: 15
J gene: TRBJ1-4
clone size: .

CDR3 protein: CASSGGQGNYNEQFF
V gene: TRBV25-1
CDR3 length: 15
J gene: TRBJ2-1
clone size: .

CDR3 protein: CASSQAGQRSTNEKLFF
V gene: TRBV4-2
CDR3 length: 17
J gene: TRBJ1-4
clone size: .

CDR3 protein: CASRGSGSASYEQYF
V gene: TRBV2
CDR3 length: 15
J gene: TRBJ2-7
clone size: .

CDR3 protein: CSALAEGRETQYF
V gene: TRBV29-1
CDR3 length: 13
J gene: TRBJ2-5
clone size: .

CDR3 protein: CASMVSGGAVHEQYF
V gene: TRBV19
CDR3 length: 15
J gene: TRBJ2-7
clone size: .

CDR3 protein: CASSLQAGATDTQYF
V gene: TRBV5-1
CDR3 length: 15
J gene: TRBJ2-3
clone size: few

CDR3 protein: CASSPASEPYEQYF
V gene: TRBV18
CDR3 length: 14
J gene: TRBJ2-7
clone size: .

CDR3 protein: CASSGGRRNTEAFF
V gene: TRBV28
CDR3 length: 14
J gene: TRBJ1-1
clone size: .

CDR3 protein: CASIRGPGSGNTIYF
V gene: TRBV6-5
CDR3 length: 15
J gene: TRBJ1-3
clone size: few

CDR3 protein: CASSFLVRSNQPQHF
V gene: TRBV5-5
CDR3 length: 15
J gene: TRBJ1-5
clone size: few

CDR3 protein: CASSEGLAGGNEQYF
V gene: TRBV6-1
CDR3 length: 15
J gene: TRBJ2-7
clone size: .

CDR3 protein: CASNPFTALDEQFF
V gene: TRBV7-2
CDR3 length: 14
J gene: TRBJ2-1
clone size: .

CDR3 protein: CASSVLGGLSYGYTF
V gene: TRBV9
CDR3 length: 15
J gene: TRBJ1-2
clone size: .

CDR3 protein: CASSLFGDINEQFF
V gene: TRBV7-2
CDR3 length: 14
J gene: TRBJ2-1
clone size: .

CDR3 protein: CASSIRQYEKLFF
V gene: TRBV19
CDR3 length: 13
J gene: TRBJ1-4
clone size: .

CDR3 protein: CASRSTGETLLVLFF
V gene: TRBV6-1
CDR3 length: 15
J gene: TRBJ1-4
clone size: .

CDR3 protein: CASSYYRTNNEKLFF
V gene: TRBV7-9
CDR3 length: 15
J gene: TRBJ1-4
clone size: .

CDR3 protein: CASSIGRESQFF
V gene: TRBV19
CDR3 length: 12
J gene: TRBJ2-1
clone size: .

CDR3 protein: CASSLEQGPYEQYF
V gene: TRBV7-6
CDR3 length: 14
J gene: TRBJ2-7
clone size: .

CDR3 protein: CASSEGQGRNEKLFF
V gene: TRBV9
CDR3 length: 15
J gene: TRBJ1-4
clone size: .

CDR3 protein: CASSLGPSGQAQYF
V gene: TRBV27
CDR3 length: 14
J gene: TRBJ2-5
clone size: .

CDR3 protein: CASISPGGHTGELFF
V gene: TRBV19
CDR3 length: 15
J gene: TRBJ2-2
clone size: .

CDR3 protein: CASSPTSGTYEQYF
V gene: TRBV18
CDR3 length: 14
J gene: TRBJ2-7
clone size: .

CDR3 protein: CAFSPGASVTNEKLFF
V gene: TRBV30
CDR3 length: 16
J gene: TRBJ1-4
clone size: .

CDR3 protein: CASSTGLAANEQFF
V gene: TRBV7-9
CDR3 length: 14
J gene: TRBJ2-1
clone size: .

CDR3 protein: CASRRGQGALETQYF
V gene: TRBV5-1
CDR3 length: 15
J gene: TRBJ2-5
clone size: .

CDR3 protein: CASSAQGGGQPQHF
V gene: TRBV6-1
CDR3 length: 14
J gene: TRBJ1-5
clone size: .

CDR3 protein: CASSMAGQPYYGYTF
V gene: TRBV5-4
CDR3 length: 15
J gene: TRBJ1-2
clone size: .

CDR3 protein: CASSPLRMMNTEAFF
V gene: TRBV4-3
CDR3 length: 15
J gene: TRBJ1-1
clone size: .

CDR3 protein: CASSLSRQGGSPLHF
V gene: TRBV7-6
CDR3 length: 15
J gene: TRBJ1-6
clone size: .

CDR3 protein: CASSSRLAGRYNEQFF
V gene: TRBV11-2
CDR3 length: 16
J gene: TRBJ2-1
clone size: few

CDR3 protein: CASSPSDREYWPLHF
V gene: TRBV18
CDR3 length: 15
J gene: TRBJ1-6
clone size: .

CDR3 protein: CASSLSPVGAAKNIQYF
V gene: TRBV27
CDR3 length: 17
J gene: TRBJ2-4
clone size: .

CDR3 protein: CASSQGGPETQYF
V gene: TRBV4-2
CDR3 length: 13
J gene: TRBJ2-5
clone size: few